This TCR beta chain was obtained from a study of shared clonotypes between healthy human individuals. Concerning this clone itself: Its target is unknown.

Study-level results: Generation of non-shared clonotypes was less probable than generation of clonotypes shared by all four donors.

Naivety among CD8 cells was defined by CD45RO negativity and positive CCR7 selection, thereby excluding terminally differentiated effector memory CD45RA+ cells. Donors were healthy HIV-negative adults without recently reported acute infections or vaccinations. Donors were Caucasian adults residing in Nashville, Tennessee, USA. This CDR3 is 16 amino acids long. CDR1 and CDR2 from the germline V gene are SGHTA and FQGNSA. Trimming stripped 1 base from V and 0 bases from J, with 10 bases between. Some clones are missing from TCRdb's copy, which holds only in-frame ones; the method was immunoSEQ multiplex PCR. Seen here are roughly 770,000 clones, about 96% observed once, and the top ten hold roughly 0.23%.

The V gene is TRBV7-2, the J gene TRBJ2-1; no firm D call. Material for sequencing was naive CD8+ T cells sorted from blood. This TCR was recovered from a man aged 25 to 40 in good health. This CDR3 is CASSLVRPSSYNEQFF. The CDR3 nucleotides are TGTGCCAGCAGCTTAGTTCGCCCGAGCTCCTACAATGAGCAGTTCTTC.